These 7 T cell receptor beta chains were all obtained from the same sample, sequenced in a study of blood T cells in healthy people across ages. A J-beta primer mix and a sample-barcoded 5' primer were used in a second PCR of roughly 6 to 11 cycles. MiXCR, applied by TCRdb to the 5' RACE reads, yields one record per CDR3 protein. The sample consists of about 730,000 distinct CDR3 sequences, about 40% of them appearing once. Material: blood. The receptors derive from a woman aged 55-69 years in good health.

The chain employs TRBV25-1 and TRBJ2-6; no definite D call. Deletions cut 4 bases from V and 4 bases from J, with 11 bases between. Germline-derived CDR1 and CDR2 are MGHDK and SYGVNS. The CDR3 contains 15 residues. The CDR3 loop is CASSGPRSGANVLTF. The CDR3 DNA sequence: TGTGCCAGCAGTGGGCCCCGGTCAGGGGCCAACGTCCTGACTTTC.

This sequence joins TRBV7-9 and TRBJ2-6, with 8 bases aligning to TRBD1. Trimming took 5 bases from V and 3 from J; bases not matched to a gene: 3. Per germline, CDR1 SEHNR and CDR2 FQNEAQ (reference sequence). This CDR3 comprises 15 residues. CDR3 in DNA: TGTGCCAGCAGCCACGGGACAGGTGGGGCCAACGTCCTGACTTTC. As protein: CASSHGTGGANVLTF.

This clonotype was found once. This chain connects TRBV12-3 or TRBV12-4 to TRBJ2-7; 8 nucleotides line up with TRBD2. The CDR3 extends over 12 amino acids. V trimming: 6 bases; J trimming: 10 bases; junction bases outside the gene matches: 8. CDR3: CASRPGLAAQYF. The CDR3 bases are TGTGCCAGCAGACCCGGACTAGCCGCCCAGTACTTC.

This chain uses TRBV9 with TRBJ2-1, with a tentative D call TRBD2 (7 bases). The germline V gene has CDR1 SGDLS and CDR2 YYNGEE. This CDR3 contains 16 residues. Trimming pared 0 bases from V and 4 bases from J, leaving 14 bases between. This chain's CDR3 is CASSVVGRGVYNEQFF. Here the CDR3 DNA reads TGTGCCAGCAGCGTAGTTGGGAGGGGGGTGTACAATGAGCAGTTCTTC.

This chain connects TRBV29-1 to TRBJ2-3; possible D gene TRBD2, 7 bases. Trimming stripped 7 bases from V and 5 bases from J, with 19 bases between. This CDR3 is 14 amino acids long. Germline assignment: CDR1 SQVTM and CDR2 ANQGSEA. The CDR3 sequence is CSAGGGGAIDTQYF. For the CDR3, the DNA is TGCAGCGCTGGGGGAGGGGGGGCAATAGATACGCAGTATTTT.

In this sample, this clonotype turned up a few times. This chain uses TRBV3-1 with TRBJ1-2; maybe TRBD1 (5 bases). Germline loops: CDR1 LGHDT, CDR2 YNNKEL (reference sequence). The germline V and J ends were trimmed by 6 bases and 8 bases, with 16 bases remaining between them. The length of the CDR3 is 13 residues. This chain's CDR3 is CASSPPGPLGYTF. For the CDR3, the DNA is TGTGCCAGCAGTCCTCCGGGGCCACTGGGCTACACCTTC. Full variable domain (rest looked up from reference TRBV3-1 and TRBJ1-2): DTAVSQTPKYLVTQMGNDKSIKCEQNLGHDTMYWYKQDSKKFLKIMFSYNNKELIINETVPNRFSPKSPDKAHLNLHINSLELGDSAVYFCASSPPGPLGYTFGSGTRLTVV.

The chain joins TRBV30 to TRBJ2-7, with a possible D match to TRBD2 (6 bases). Germline CDR1 reads GTSNPN; CDR2 reads SVGIG (reference sequence). V was pared by 1 base and J by 1 base, with 8 bases between. The CDR3 loop spans 13 amino acids. CDR3 sequence (DNA): TGTGCCTGGAGTGATGGGGGGTCCTACGAGCAGTACTTC. This translates into CAWSDGGSYEQYF.